This entry lists 31 T cell receptor beta chains sequenced from one sample in a study of T-cell reconstitution after alpha-beta-depleted transplantation in children. For TCRbeta, the library was prepared with unique molecular identifiers. TCRdb processed the PCR reads anew with MiXCR; each CDR3 protein has one entry. The sample has approximately 490,000 distinct CDR3 sequences, 9.5% to 15% seen once. Sequenced here: PBMCs from the stem cell graft donor, sampled from the stem cell graft. All receptors come from a human donor who donated a stem cell graft to a child with combined immunodeficiency.

This clonotype occurred a few times. The chain combines TRBV12-3 or TRBV12-4 with TRBJ2-7; D not resolved. V dropped 0 bases and J dropped 5 bases, with 11 bases sitting between them. CDR3 size: 14 residues. CDR3 nucleotides: TGTGCCAGCAGTTTAGCGTCATCCGGAGACGAGCAGTACTTC. This gives the protein CASSLASSGDEQYF.

This clonotype was recorded once. V is TRBV28 and J is TRBJ2-1; TRBD2 aligns across 10 bases. CDR3 length: 15 amino acids. Germline V gene data show CDR1 as MDHEN and CDR2 as SYDVKM. V was clipped by 4 bases and J by 8 bases; unmatched bases: 8. CDR3 in amino acids: CASSSQRGGPDEQFF. CDR3 in DNA: TGTGCCAGCAGTTCCCAGCGGGGGGGCCCGGATGAGCAGTTCTTC. The variable domain in full, with the rest retrieved from reference TRBV28 and TRBJ2-1, is DVKVTQSSRYLVKRTGEKVFLECVQDMDHENMFWYRQDPGLGLRLIYFSYDVKMKEKGDIPEGYSVSREKKERFSLILESASTNQTSMYLCASSSQRGGPDEQFFGPGTRLTVL.

This clonotype was recorded at least ten times. The chain employs TRBV12-3 or TRBV12-4 and TRBJ1-1; 8 bases map to TRBD1. The CDR3 sequence is 14 residues long. V lost 5 bases and J lost 0; bases outside the gene matches: 2. CDR3 DNA: TGTGCCAGCAGTCCGACAGGGGTGAACACTGAAGCTTTCTTT. It yields the protein CASSPTGVNTEAFF.

At least ten counts were recorded for this clonotype. The V and J genes are TRBV12-3 or TRBV12-4 and TRBJ2-7; the D is unclear. V lost 2 bases, J lost 1 base, and 15 bases lay in between. This CDR3 is 16 amino acids long. The CDR3 reads CASSLHSPGLSYEQYF. The CDR3 region has the DNA TGTGCCAGCAGTTTACATTCTCCGGGCTTGTCCTACGAGCAGTACTTC.

This chain connects TRBV29-1 to TRBJ2-7, with D hard to call. Trimming pared 7 bases from V and 6 bases from J, leaving 19 bases between. The CDR3 has 13 amino acids. CDR1 is SQVTM, CDR2 ANQGSEA, per germline. The chain's CDR3 is CSAGPEATTEQYF. The CDR3 DNA follows: TGCAGCGCTGGCCCAGAGGCTACTACCGAGCAGTACTTC.

The chain combines TRBV11-1 with TRBJ2-7; 8 nucleotides match TRBD1. V lost 4 bases to trimming and J lost 2 bases; unmatched junction nucleotides: 4. Germline CDR1 is SGHAT and CDR2 is FQDESV (reference sequence). The CDR3 consists of 14 residues. As DNA, the CDR3 is TGTGCCAGCAGCTGGGACAGGAGAGCCTACGAGCAGTACTTC. This codes for CASSWDRRAYEQYF.

The genes are TRBV7-9 and TRBJ1-4; D is unresolved. Trimming cost V 2 bases and J 0 bases, with 4 bases left between them. CDR3 length: 14 amino acids. Germline CDR1 SEHNR, CDR2 FQNEAQ (reference sequence). CDR3 region: CASSLSSTNEKLFF. As DNA, the CDR3 is TGTGCCAGCAGCTTAAGCTCAACTAATGAAAAACTGTTTTTT.

The chain combines TRBV13 with TRBJ2-7; TRBD2 aligns across 10 bases. The CDR3 is 21 amino acids. Germline CDR1 PRHDT, CDR2 FYEKMQ (reference sequence). J lost 7 bases, V lost 4 bases, and 28 bases had no gene match. The CDR3 loop is CASSSSSIRAGGPSLSWEQYF. The CDR3, as DNA: TGTGCCAGCAGCTCCTCCAGTATCCGAGCGGGAGGGCCTTCACTCTCTTGGGAGCAGTACTTC.

The table lists this clonotype with many counts. J is TRBJ2-5 and V is TRBV25-1; 8 nucleotides line up with TRBD1. Germline CDR1 and CDR2: MGHDK and SYGVNS. This CDR3 comprises 14 residues. Trimming at V came to 6 bases and at J to 2 bases, leaving 5 bases not matched to a gene. Here the CDR3 reads CASSGRQGQETQYF. CDR3 DNA: TGTGCCAGCAGCGGGCGACAGGGGCAAGAGACCCAGTACTTC.

V and J are TRBV7-2 and TRBJ2-7, with 13 positions matching TRBD2. The CDR3 sequence is 14 residues long. CDR1 is SGHTA, CDR2 FQGNSA, per germline. The trim removed 5 bases at V and 9 bases at J, leaving 7 bases unmatched. DNA of the CDR3: TGTGCCAGCAGCCCCGGGACTAGCGGGGTATGGCAGTACTTC. This encodes CASSPGTSGVWQYF.

In its sample, this clonotype was seen a few times. The chain has TRBV15 and TRBJ2-1; 13 bases map to TRBD2. The CDR3 loop spans 16 amino acids. Germline CDR1 LNHNV, CDR2 YYDKDF (reference sequence). V lost 5 bases to trimming and J lost 2 bases; unmatched junction nucleotides: 3. The DNA for the CDR3 is TGTGCCACCAGCGGGACTAGCGGGATGCCCTACAATGAGCAGTTCTTC. This codes for CATSGTSGMPYNEQFF.

This clonotype was recorded at least ten times. The genes are TRBV2 and TRBJ2-3; D is ambiguous. Trimming stripped 3 bases from V and 2 bases from J, with 12 bases between. This CDR3 is 15 amino acids long. CDR1 is SNHLY and CDR2 is FYNNEI in the germline V gene. CDR3 sequence (DNA): TGTGCCAGCAGTGAGTGGTCAGAGAACACAGATACGCAGTATTTT. It is translated as CASSEWSENTDTQYF.

The rearrangement links TRBV4-3 to TRBJ2-1; possibly TRBD2 for D (7 bases). The CDR3 loop spans 14 amino acids. Trimming pared 1 base from V and 8 bases from J, leaving 12 bases between. Looked up from germline, CDR1 is LGHNA and CDR2 is YSLEER. The CDR3 protein is CASSQGGGADEQFF. CDR3 DNA sequence: TGCGCCAGCAGCCAAGGGGGGGGGGCAGATGAGCAGTTCTTC.

This clonotype was recorded at least ten times. The rearrangement uses TRBV5-1 and TRBJ2-3; a possible D gene is TRBD1 (6 bases). Germline assignment: CDR1 SGHRS and CDR2 YFSETQ. This CDR3 region has 14 residues. V shed 4 bases and J shed 3 bases, with 12 bases lying between them. The chain's CDR3 is CASSVSDRTDTQYF. The DNA for the CDR3 is TGCGCCAGCAGCGTGAGCGACAGGACAGATACGCAGTATTTT. The whole variable domain, remainder taken from reference TRBV5-1 and TRBJ2-3, is KAGVTQTPRYLIKTRGQQVTLSCSPISGHRSVSWYQQTPGQGLQFLFEYFSETQRNKGNFPGRFSGRQFSNSRSEMNVSTLELGDSALYLCASSVSDRTDTQYFGPGTRLTVL.

The CDR3 reads CASSVATGGDEQYF. CDR3 sequence (DNA): TGTGCCAGCAGCGTAGCGACAGGGGGGGACGAGCAGTACTTC. The genes are TRBV9 and TRBJ2-7, with 9 bases aligning to TRBD1. The germline gives CDR1 SGDLS, CDR2 YYNGEE. V was pared by 0 bases and J by 5 bases, with 3 bases of the junction left unmatched. The CDR3 is 14 amino acids.

The sample holds a few counts of this clonotype. The chain employs TRBV24-1 and TRBJ2-7; D remains ambiguous. Germline lookup yields CDR1 KGHDR and CDR2 SFDVKD. V lost 6 bases to trimming and J lost 2 bases, with 13 bases between them. The CDR3 length is 14 residues. The CDR3 protein is CATSREQTPYEQYF. The CDR3 DNA is TGTGCCACCAGTAGGGAACAGACCCCCTACGAGCAGTACTTC.

CDR3 loop: CASSPTGGNTGELFF. In DNA form, the CDR3 reads TGTGCCAGCTCACCGACAGGGGGTAACACCGGGGAGCTGTTTTTT. This sequence joins TRBV18 and TRBJ2-2; 9 nucleotides match TRBD1. The CDR3 totals 15 residues. Germline V gene lookup returns CDR1 KGHSH and CDR2 LQKENI. The V gene end was trimmed by 3 bases and the J gene end by 2 bases; junction bases not matched to a gene: 1.

The chain combines TRBV11-2 with TRBJ1-4; TRBD1 aligns across 7 bases. Germline values: CDR1 SGHAT, CDR2 FQNNGV. The CDR3 length is 20 residues. The V segment lost 1 base and the J segment 2 bases; nucleotides outside the gene matches: 16. CDR3 in amino acids: CASSLVPGQRNIRTNEKLFF. DNA for the CDR3: TGTGCCAGCAGCTTAGTTCCGGGACAGCGGAATATTCGCACTAATGAAAAACTGTTTTTT.

In its sample, this clonotype was seen many times. The V and J genes are TRBV9 and TRBJ2-1; 7 bases align to TRBD1. Germline V CDR1 and CDR2: SGDLS, YYNGEE. Trimming removed 0 bases from V and 4 bases from J; junction bases left unmatched: 4. The CDR3 contains 15 residues. The CDR3: CASSVDRGIYNEQFF. CDR3 nucleotide sequence: TGTGCCAGCAGCGTAGACAGGGGAATTTACAATGAGCAGTTCTTC.

This clonotype was seen many times. The V and J genes are TRBV6-2 or TRBV6-3 and TRBJ2-7, with 8 bases that match TRBD1. Germline V gives CDR1 MNHEY, CDR2 SVGEGT. Trimming removed 4 bases from V and 6 bases from J; junction bases left unmatched: 8. This CDR3 is built from 14 residues. The CDR3: CASSSTGELREQYF. DNA for the CDR3: TGTGCCAGCAGTTCGACAGGGGAGTTACGCGAGCAGTACTTC.

This chain joins TRBV6-1 and TRBJ2-2; 7 bases line up with TRBD2. V shed 7 bases, J shed 5 bases, and the junction held 10 bases outside the gene matches. The V gene's germline CDR1 is MNHNS and CDR2 SASEGT. The CDR3 loop spans 15 amino acids. The DNA of the CDR3 is TGTGCCAGCAAGGTTAGCGGGTTGGAGACCGGGGAGCTGTTTTTT. It is translated as CASKVSGLETGELFF.

This clonotype appeared a few times. This chain joins TRBV5-1 and TRBJ2-7; 9 bases are a match to TRBD1. Trimming removed 3 bases from V and 7 bases from J; junction bases left unmatched: 8. The CDR3 length is 14 residues. Germline loops: CDR1 SGHRS, CDR2 YFSETQ. The CDR3 is CASSWGQGRGEQYF. The CDR3 DNA sequence: TGCGCCAGCAGCTGGGGACAGGGAAGAGGAGAGCAGTACTTC.

The chain uses TRBV20-1 and TRBJ1-1; 9 bases are a match to TRBD1. The junction had 18 bases not matched to a gene; V was cut back by 1 base and J by 0 bases. This CDR3 comprises 20 residues. Looked up from germline, CDR1 is DFQATT and CDR2 is SNEGSKA (reference sequence). CDR3 in amino acids: CSARGLNAGTGRYMNTEAFF. In nucleotides, the CDR3 is TGCAGTGCTAGAGGTCTCAATGCCGGGACAGGGAGATACATGAACACTGAAGCTTTCTTT.

The CDR3 nucleotides read TGCAGCGTTGATAGGAGGTTAGACTATGGCTACACCTTC. It is translated as CSVDRRLDYGYTF. The V and J genes are TRBV29-1 and TRBJ1-2; D gene ambiguous. Germline lookup yields CDR1 SQVTM and CDR2 ANQGSEA. The germline V and J ends were trimmed by 3 bases and 3 bases, with 11 bases remaining between them. This CDR3 is built from 13 residues.

The CDR3 loop reads CASSSKGRNEQFF. The CDR3 region has the DNA TGTGCCAGCAGTTCGAAGGGAAGAAATGAGCAGTTCTTC. This chain connects TRBV12-3 or TRBV12-4 to TRBJ2-1; D remains ambiguous. The CDR3 has 13 amino acids. The V and J ends lost 4 bases and 7 bases respectively, with 11 bases between them.

This clonotype came up a few times. V is TRBV4-1 and J is TRBJ1-1; D might be TRBD1 (5 bases). The CDR3 extends over 15 amino acids. CDR1 and CDR2 from the germline V gene are MGHRA and YSYEKL. The V end was cut by 2 bases, the J end by 3 bases, with 13 bases between. The CDR3 DNA sequence: TGCGCCAGCAGCCAACGGCAAGACAGATACACTGAAGCTTTCTTT. The encoded protein is CASSQRQDRYTEAFF.

This chain uses TRBV20-1 with TRBJ2-7; TRBD1 is a possible D gene (6 bases). V dropped 6 bases and J dropped 0 bases, with 9 bases sitting between them. CDR1 and CDR2 from the germline V gene are DFQATT and SNEGSKA (reference sequence). The CDR3 is 12 amino acids. CDR3 protein: CSANRVSYEQYF. The CDR3 DNA is TGCAGTGCGAACAGGGTCTCCTACGAGCAGTACTTC.

In its sample, this clonotype was seen a few times. The CDR3 region has the DNA TGCAGTGCCTCGGTAGCCCAAGAGACCCAGTACTTC. Its translation: CSASVAQETQYF. V and J are TRBV29-1 and TRBJ2-5, with D hard to call. The CDR3 spans 12 residues. The V gene's germline CDR1 is SQVTM and CDR2 ANQGSEA.

This clonotype was seen repeatedly, ten times or more. CDR3 DNA sequence: TGCAGCGTTGTAGGGAGAGAAAACACCGGGGAGCTGTTTTTT. As protein: CSVVGRENTGELFF. The V call is TRBV29-1, the J call TRBJ2-2, with a tentative D call TRBD2 (5 bases). There are 14 residues in the CDR3. Per germline, CDR1 SQVTM and CDR2 ANQGSEA. Trimming removed 4 bases at V and 2 bases at J, with 11 bases between.

This rearrangement joins TRBV7-2 to TRBJ1-1; a possible D gene is TRBD1 (6 bases). The CDR3 spans 15 residues. Trimming left V 1 base short and J 1 base short, with 10 bases between. Per germline, CDR1 SGHTA and CDR2 FQGNSA. The CDR3 is CASSLGAGENTEAFF. The CDR3 DNA follows: TGTGCCAGCAGCTTAGGTGCAGGGGAGAACACTGAAGCTTTCTTT.

This clonotype was picked up a small number of times. The gene calls are TRBV24-1 and TRBJ1-2, with a tentative D call TRBD1 (6 bases). Germline CDR1 is KGHDR and CDR2 is SFDVKD. The CDR3 is made up of 13 amino acids. The ends were cut back, 1 base at V and 7 bases at J, with 9 bases in the middle. The CDR3 loop is CATSDFRGRGYTF. For the CDR3, the DNA is TGTGCCACCAGTGATTTCAGGGGCCGTGGCTACACCTTC.